The 18 T cell receptor beta chains below all came from one sample that was sequenced in a study of T cell changes during pregnancy in multiple sclerosis (dated by TCRdb to the late 2010s). Libraries were constructed by the immunoSEQ multiplex PCR assay. TCRdb carries this immuneACCESS record with in-frame sequences only. Its versions omit some clonotypes, under half of them owing to an unresolved V gene in the studies checked, with the rest unexplained. The sample table lists around 12,000 clones, around 88% of them with a count of one. Around 7.7% of the sample lies in the top ten. The sample was CD8+ T cells from peripheral blood mononuclear cells, taken in the second trimester of pregnancy. The origin of the receptors is a female donor in good health, enrolled as a control in a pregnancy study.

This CDR3 reads CASSQGRLAGGVEQFF. As DNA, the CDR3 is TGCGCCAGCAGCCAAGGGAGACTAGCGGGAGGCGTTGAGCAGTTCTTC. The gene calls are TRBV4-1 and TRBJ2-1; TRBD2 matches at 13 bases. CDR3 length equals 16 residues. Germline assignment: CDR1 MGHRA and CDR2 YSYEKL. V lost 1 base to trimming and J lost 9 bases; unmatched junction nucleotides: 6.

The genes are TRBV4-3 and TRBJ2-1, with no clear D. The CDR3 has 15 residues. V lost 0 bases to trimming and J lost 4 bases, with 10 bases between them. The germline V gene has CDR1 LGHNA and CDR2 YSLEER. The CDR3 region is CASSQEASEYNEQFF. CDR3 coding DNA: TGCGCCAGCAGCCAAGAAGCATCCGAGTACAATGAGCAGTTCTTC.

The count of this clone is one. The chain is built from TRBV6-4 and TRBJ2-1, with a tentative D call TRBD1 (5 bases). The V end was cut by 4 bases, the J end by 6 bases, with 16 bases between. Germline assignment: CDR1 MRHNA and CDR2 SNTAGT. The CDR3 is 15 residues long. CDR3 sequence (DNA): TGTGCCAGCAGTGCAGAGGCAGGGTCATCCAATGAGCAGTTCTTC. It specifies CASSAEAGSSNEQFF.

The chain couples TRBV4-3 to TRBJ2-3; 7 bases map to TRBD2. With 4 bases clipped from V and 2 bases from J, the junction kept 12 bases outside the gene matches. In germline, CDR1 is LGHNA, CDR2 YSLEER. This CDR3 contains 17 residues. DNA of the CDR3: TGCGCCAGCAGCCTAGCCCCAACTAGCGACAACACAGATACGCAGTATTTT. Its translation: CASSLAPTSDNTDTQYF.

This clone was detected once. The V and J genes are TRBV28 and TRBJ1-5; 7 nucleotides align to TRBD1. CDR1 is MDHEN, CDR2 SYDVKM, per germline. Unmatched junction bases numbered 10, after V lost 5 bases and J lost 15 bases. This CDR3 region has 12 residues. The CDR3 nucleotides read TGTGCCAGCAGTCCACCGAGGGGGCCCTTGCATTTT. Its translation: CASSPPRGPLHF.

There are a few counts of this clone. The chain recombines TRBV28 with TRBJ1-2; TRBD1 matches 10 bases. The germline V gene has CDR1 MDHEN and CDR2 SYDVKM. The CDR3 runs to 16 residues. J lost 5 bases, V lost 2 bases, and 8 bases had no gene match. This CDR3 reads CASSLMKGQGFYGYTF. DNA for the CDR3: TGTGCCAGCAGTTTAATGAAGGGACAGGGGTTTTATGGCTACACCTTC.

A few counts support this clone. V and J are TRBV7-3 and TRBJ2-1, with a possible D match to TRBD2 (6 bases). Per germline, CDR1 SGHTA and CDR2 FQGTGA. The CDR3 totals 13 residues. V was cut by 1 base and J by 7 bases, with 8 bases left in between. The CDR3 protein is CASSLSLANEQFF. CDR3 bases: TGTGCCAGCAGCTTAAGCCTAGCGAATGAGCAGTTCTTC. The full variable domain, completed using reference TRBV7-3 and TRBJ2-1, is GAGVSQTPSNKVTEKGKYVELRCDPISGHTALYWYRQSLGQGPEFLIYFQGTGAADDSGLPNDRFFAVRPEGSVSTLKIQRTERGDSAVYLCASSLSLANEQFFGPGTRLTVL.

The J gene is TRBJ2-7, the V gene TRBV6-1; D is perhaps TRBD2 (6 bases). This CDR3 has 14 amino acids. The V end was cut by 0 bases, the J end by 5 bases, with 11 bases between. Germline CDR1 reads MNHNS; CDR2 reads SASEGT. CDR3 DNA sequence: TGTGCCAGCAGTGAAGCGGGAGGTTCCCACGAGCAGTACTTC. Protein product: CASSEAGGSHEQYF.

CDR3 sequence: CASSILTDPNEQFF. The CDR3 DNA sequence: TGTGCCAGCAGCATACTGACAGACCCGAATGAGCAGTTCTTC. This chain connects TRBV7-9 to TRBJ2-1; tentatively, D is TRBD1 (5 bases). CDR3 length: 14 amino acids. V was pared by 5 bases and J by 7 bases, with 15 bases between. CDR1 and CDR2 from the germline V gene are SEHNR and FQNEAQ (reference sequence).

The gene calls are TRBV6-5 and TRBJ1-6; D uncertain. Germline V CDR1 and CDR2: MNHEY, SVGAGI. This CDR3 spans 16 amino acids. The V gene lost 2 bases and the J gene lost 0 bases, with 8 bases spanning the gap. CDR3 sequence reads: CASSYRSTSYNSPLHF. The CDR3 bases are TGTGCCAGCAGTTACCGGAGTACCTCCTATAATTCACCCCTCCACTTT.

The chain uses TRBV30 and TRBJ2-7; the D is unclear. Trimming pared 5 bases from V and 3 bases from J, leaving 14 bases between. The V gene's germline CDR1 is GTSNPN and CDR2 SVGIG (reference sequence). This CDR3 is 13 amino acids long. The CDR3 protein is CAWAYGTYYEQYF. Here the CDR3 DNA reads TGTGCCTGGGCCTACGGTACCTACTACGAGCAGTACTTC. The variable domain in full, with the rest retrieved from reference TRBV30 and TRBJ2-7, is SQTIHQWPATLVQPVGSPLSLECTVEGTSNPNLYWYRQAAGRGLQLLFYSVGIGQISSEVPQNLSASRPQDRQFILSSKKLLLSDSGFYLCAWAYGTYYEQYFGPGTRLTVT.

This clone has a handful of counts. This rearrangement joins TRBV19 to TRBJ1-1; D call uncertain. Germline CDR1 reads LNHDA; CDR2 reads SQIVND (reference sequence). This CDR3 region has 15 residues. Deletions cut 3 bases from V and 0 bases from J, with 11 bases between. The CDR3 sequence: CASSILDGMNTEAFF. Here the CDR3 DNA reads TGTGCCAGTAGTATTTTGGACGGGATGAACACTGAAGCTTTCTTT.

Only one count was recorded for this clone. The chain has TRBV7-3 and TRBJ2-3; D is ambiguous. CDR3 length equals 15 residues. Germline lookup yields CDR1 SGHTA and CDR2 FQGTGA. The V gene lost 1 base and the J gene lost 4 bases, with 12 bases spanning the gap. The CDR3 sequence: CASSLNLADSDTQYF. The CDR3 DNA is TGTGCCAGCAGCTTAAATCTGGCAGACTCAGATACGCAGTATTTT.

The V call is TRBV28, the J call TRBJ2-7, with D tentatively TRBD1 (5 bases). Germline V gene sequence: CDR1 MDHEN, CDR2 SYDVKM. This CDR3 has 13 residues. V lost 3 bases to trimming and J lost 0 bases, with 6 bases between them. The CDR3 bases are TGTGCCAGCAGTTTGGGGCCCTCCTACGAGCAGTACTTC. Protein sequence: CASSLGPSYEQYF. The entire variable domain, with the rest obtained from reference TRBV28 and TRBJ2-7, is as follows: DVKVTQSSRYLVKRTGEKVFLECVQDMDHENMFWYRQDPGLGLRLIYFSYDVKMKEKGDIPEGYSVSREKKERFSLILESASTNQTSMYLCASSLGPSYEQYFGPGTRLTVT.

V is TRBV27 and J is TRBJ2-7; the match to TRBD2 covers 7 bases. V was clipped by 10 bases and J by 6 bases; unmatched bases: 15. CDR1 is MNHEY, CDR2 SMNVEV, per germline (reference sequence). This CDR3 has 14 residues. The CDR3 nucleotides read TGTGCCACCCGCCTTGACGCGGGAGTTTCCGAGCAGTACTTC. Its protein is CATRLDAGVSEQYF.

The chain combines TRBV5-4 with TRBJ2-5; possibly TRBD1 for D (5 bases). The CDR3 consists of 15 residues. From germline, CDR1 is SGHNT and CDR2 YYREEE (reference sequence). Trimming pared 0 bases from V and 2 bases from J, leaving 11 bases between. In nucleotides, the CDR3 is TGTGCCAGCAGCTTGGGGGTAGGGGTTCAAGAGACCCAGTACTTC. Amino acids: CASSLGVGVQETQYF.

The J gene is TRBJ2-7, the V gene TRBV30, with 7 bases matching TRBD2. The CDR3 contains 13 residues. Looked up from germline, CDR1 is GTSNPN and CDR2 is SVGIG (reference sequence). With V trimmed by 3 bases and J by 8 bases, 10 bases remained unmatched. CDR3 nucleotides: TGTGCCTGGAGGTTGCATTCCGGGGGGAAGCAGTACTTC. Translation gives CAWRLHSGGKQYF.

The gene calls are TRBV28 and TRBJ2-7; 7 bases fit TRBD1. V lost 7 bases and J lost 3; bases outside the gene matches: 18. The germline V gene encodes CDR1 MDHEN and CDR2 SYDVKM. This CDR3 is 17 amino acids long. In DNA, the CDR3 is TGTGCCAGCAACTTTGGGTCTCAGGGGCCAGGGGGCTACGAGCAGTACTTC. This translates into CASNFGSQGPGGYEQYF.